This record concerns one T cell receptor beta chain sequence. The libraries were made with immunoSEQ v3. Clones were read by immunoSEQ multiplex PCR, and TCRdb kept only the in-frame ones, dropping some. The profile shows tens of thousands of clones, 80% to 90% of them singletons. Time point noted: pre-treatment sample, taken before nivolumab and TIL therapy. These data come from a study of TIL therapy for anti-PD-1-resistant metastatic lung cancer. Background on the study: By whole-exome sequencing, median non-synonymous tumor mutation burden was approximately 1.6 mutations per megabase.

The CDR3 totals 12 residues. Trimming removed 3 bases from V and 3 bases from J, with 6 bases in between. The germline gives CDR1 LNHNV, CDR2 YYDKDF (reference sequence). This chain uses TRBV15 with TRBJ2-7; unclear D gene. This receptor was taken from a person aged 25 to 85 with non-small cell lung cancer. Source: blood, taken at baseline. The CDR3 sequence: CATSSSYYEQYF. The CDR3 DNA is TGTGCCACCAGCAGTTCTTACTACGAGCAGTACTTC.